This TCR beta chain was captured in a study of regulatory T cells in long-lasting Graves disease (dated by TCRdb to the early 2020s). Broadly, across the study: Persistent Graves' disease meant more than 5 years of antithyroid drug treatment with TSH receptor autoantibodies that stayed positive. Peripheral blood TCR sequencing and RNA sequencing compared persistent Graves' disease patients with newly diagnosed Graves' disease patients. The study took place in China and was registered as a clinical trial. TCR sequencing covered 13 persistent and around 20 newly diagnosed Graves' disease patients, some 35 samples in total. Antithyroid drugs had been taken for approximately 10 years on average by persistent Graves' disease patients in the clinical cohort.

Findings and caveats that apply to the study as a whole: TRBV28, TRBJ1-2 and TRBJ2-5 were preferentially used in persistent disease, while TRBV20-1 and TRBJ2-1 were favored in newly diagnosed disease. The authors acknowledged the small sample size as a limitation that may reduce accuracy. Compared with newly diagnosed patients, patients with persistent Graves' disease had lower TCR Shannon entropy and fewer highly expanded clones, which suggests clonal expansion. Only the TCR beta chain was sequenced and analyzed. Because the primary lesion, thyroid tissue, could not be accessed, the study looked at peripheral blood alone. More public clonotypes were shared among persistent patients (under 3,000) than among newly diagnosed patients (approximately 930).

What the time point label conveys for this sample: persistent/refractory GD, antithyroid drugs over 5 years with positive TRAb. For both TCR sequencing and RNA sequencing, RNA was extracted from PBMCs in TRIzol. The diagnosis of Graves' disease was made according to American Thyroid Association guidelines. Patients for the study were recruited at an endocrinology department in Xi'an, China. Each patient gave about 8.1 milliliters of peripheral blood, collected in an EDTA anticoagulant tube. Ficoll Paque Plus density gradient separation was used to isolate PBMCs, and no further T cell sorting was performed. An Agilent 2100 Bioanalyzer and agarose gel were used to check RNA quality, and a NanoDrop 2000 was used to measure RNA concentration. This clonotype has a handful of counts. Its recognized antigen is unknown. No base-level quality is on record; no much larger clone is a single base apart. Trimming removed 7 bases from V and 0 bases from J; the gene matches leave 3 bases unexplained. Sequences MGHDK (CDR1) and SYGVNS (CDR2) are obtained from the germline V gene. CDR3 length: 14 amino acids, cysteine to phenylalanine. Only CDR3 DNA remains: 42 bases, in frame from the first base.

The library relied on multiplex PCR. TCRdb shows the sequencer as Illumina HiSeq 4000. iRepertoire HTBI primers and Arm-PCR amplification of CDR3 regions were used to construct TCR beta libraries. Gel purification was performed on PCR products prior to sequencing. In the paper's pipeline: Gene usage analysis of CDR3 amino acid clonotypes relied on the approximately 60 TRBV and over 13 TRBJ segments identified across samples. COPE and FqMerger were used to merge filtered high-quality paired reads into contigs. Contigs were aligned with BLAST to IMGT TRBV, TRBD and TRBJ reference genes, and CDR3 was defined per IMGT. Clonotypes above 0.1% frequency were classified as highly expanded clones. Repertoire diversity was measured by Shannon entropy, and V-J evenness by the Gini coefficient. Public clonotypes were defined as clonotypes shared by more than one individual. The raw public data were reprocessed by TCRdb itself: fastp quality trimming at Q25, MiXCR clonotype calling, in-frame beta chains only. Under each unique CDR3 protein, matching rows form one entry showing the most common genes and DNA. It is TCRdb's table, rather than the study itself, that gives the V and J calls and clone size. This sample is represented by around 450,000 distinct CDR3 sequences; 20% to 25% of them were singletons. The biggest ten clones account for roughly 6.9% of the sample.

This chain joins TRBV25-1 to TRBJ2-5, and 9 junctional nucleotides match TRBD1. The starting material was peripheral blood mononuclear cells (PBMCs), obtained when the disease was refractory, from a patient treated with antithyroid drugs. This clonotype originated in a female donor with Graves disease. The CDR3 is CASKGQGYQETQYF. The DNA sequence reads TGTGCCAGCAAGGGACAGGGCTACCAAGAGACCCAGTACTTC.